Below, 3 T cell receptor beta chains from the same sample are listed, as sequenced in a study of T cells in Graves' hyperthyroidism and ophthalmopathy. RNA transcripts were the template for amplifying TCR beta CDR3 regions. A first-round RT-PCR of the TCR CDR3 used the HTBI primer set. MiXCR was run by TCRdb on the multiplex PCR reads, yielding one entry per CDR3 protein. The sample has roughly 570,000 distinct CDR3 sequences; just over 45% are singletons. The specimen was peripheral blood or thyroid tissue (not recorded which). These receptors were obtained from an adult woman with Graves' disease, either hyperthyroidism or ophthalmopathy (not recorded which).

This clonotype has at least ten counts. J is TRBJ1-2 and V is TRBV6-2 or TRBV6-3; D gene ambiguous. Germline V gives CDR1 MNHEY, CDR2 SVGEGT. Trimming pared 4 bases from V and 4 bases from J, leaving 10 bases between. The CDR3 is 13 residues long. The CDR3 loop is CASSFTGIYGYTF. The CDR3 DNA reads as TGTGCCAGCAGTTTTACCGGGATCTATGGCTACACCTTC.

This clonotype was seen ten or more times. This chain links TRBV6-5 with TRBJ1-1; D might be TRBD1 (5 bases). The CDR3 runs to 14 residues. Germline V gives CDR1 MNHEY, CDR2 SVGAGI. Between the trimmed V and J ends, which lost 2 bases and 4 bases, there was a span of 11 bases. The chain's CDR3 is CASSYLTQGTEAFF. The CDR3 DNA sequence: TGTGCCAGCAGTTACCTCACCCAGGGCACTGAAGCTTTCTTT.

V gene TRBV7-9 combines with J gene TRBJ1-5; D uncertain. The CDR3 spans 16 residues. CDR1 and CDR2 from the germline V gene are SEHNR and FQNEAQ (reference sequence). The V and J ends lost 2 bases and 0 bases respectively, with 11 bases between them. The CDR3 here is CASSLYGKYSNQPQHF. CDR3 bases: TGTGCCAGCAGCTTATATGGGAAATATAGCAATCAGCCCCAGCATTTT.